The text below deals with one TCR beta chain. Its antigen is not identified. These data belong to a study of T cell responses to AZD1222 COVID-19 vaccine. This CDR3 contains 15 residues. V gave up 0 bases and J gave up 8 bases, with 13 bases separating them. Germline assignment: CDR1 LNHNV and CDR2 YYDKDF (reference sequence). The method was immunoSEQ multiplex PCR; TCRdb's version includes in-frame clones alone and lacks a portion of them. The table shows approximately 140,000 clones, with over 85% occurring only once. Whole-study results and caveats: Clonal diversity may have been underestimated, and the donors were mostly white British, with more females than males. Regions 160-218 and 743-854 dominated among vaccine-associated CD4 TCRs spanning spike. Repertoire samples came only from after the peak T cell response.

The chain couples TRBV15 to TRBJ1-4; D might be TRBD1 (5 bases). This receptor was identified in an adult in good health. The sequencing used peripheral blood, collected on day 0 of MenACWY control vaccination. This CDR3 is CATSRDRTGREKLFF. In DNA form, the CDR3 reads TGTGCCACCAGCAGAGATCGGACGGGGCGGGAAAAACTGTTTTTT.